These 12 T cell receptor beta chains share one sample of origin, sequenced in a study of blood T cells in healthy people across ages. A second 7 to 11 cycle PCR used barcoded and J-beta primers. TCRdb processed the 5' RACE reads anew with MiXCR; each CDR3 protein has one entry. The sample lists around 1.5 million distinct CDR3 sequences; around 55% were seen once. Material for sequencing was blood. The receptors derive from a man aged 18-30 years in good health.

The genes are TRBV27 and TRBJ2-7; D is possibly TRBD2 (6 bases). The CDR3 sequence is 12 residues long. Looked up from germline, CDR1 is MNHEY and CDR2 is SMNVEV (reference sequence). The ends were cut back, 8 bases at V and 4 bases at J, with 12 bases in the middle. The CDR3 spells CASAYRGYEQYF. The CDR3 region has the DNA TGTGCCAGCGCCTACCGGGGGTACGAGCAGTACTTC.

As regards this clonotype: At one of its ends the junction is not consistent with the germline gene, which may arise from a read error. The rearrangement links TRBV4-1 to TRBJ2-1; D is ambiguous. Looked up from germline, CDR1 is MGHRA and CDR2 is YSYEKL. The CDR3 is 13 residues long. CDR3 nucleotides: TGTGCCAGCAGCCGGGCTCTGTACAATGAGCAGTTCTTC. Protein: CASSRALYNEQFF.

This clonotype came up a few times. This chain links TRBV29-1 with TRBJ2-5; TRBD1 agrees at 7 bases. Germline CDR1 reads SQVTM; CDR2 reads ANQGSEA. The V gene end was trimmed by 4 bases and the J gene end by 5 bases; junction bases not matched to a gene: 16. This CDR3 contains 16 residues. The CDR3 DNA reads as TGCAGCGTTGTGCCCGTAGGGGGCTTTGTAGGTGAGACCCAGTACTTC. As protein: CSVVPVGGFVGETQYF.

The V gene is TRBV12-3 or TRBV12-4, the J gene TRBJ1-6; possibly TRBD1 for D (6 bases). Deletions cut 4 bases from V and 9 bases from J, with 16 bases between. The CDR3 has 15 residues. The CDR3 loop is CASSSRGGLTSPLHF. The CDR3 coding sequence is TGTGCCAGCAGTTCCCGCGGGGGCTTAACTTCACCCCTCCACTTT.

This sequence joins TRBV4-1 and TRBJ2-4; a weak D match, TRBD2 (5 bases). The assigned J gene may be wrong: the sequence end matches TRBJ2-7 better. This CDR3 contains 17 residues. In germline, CDR1 is MGHRA, CDR2 YSYEKL. CDR3 in amino acids: CASSQRGGSSGTYEQYF. In DNA, the CDR3 is TGCGCCAGCAGCCAACGGGGTGGGTCCAGCGGTACCTACGAGCAGTACTTC.

The chain couples TRBV29-1 to TRBJ1-4; no clear D gene. V lost 3 bases, J lost 6 bases, and 17 bases lay in between. This CDR3 is built from 15 residues. Germline V gene lookup returns CDR1 SQVTM and CDR2 ANQGSEA. As DNA, the CDR3 is TGCAGCGTTGACAATCTTGGGGAGGATGATGAAAAACTGTTTTTT. As protein: CSVDNLGEDDEKLFF.

The chain combines TRBV20-1 with TRBJ2-7; the D gene is possibly TRBD1 (5 bases). The ends were cut back, 5 bases at V and 2 bases at J, with 10 bases in the middle. This CDR3 is 12 amino acids long. Germline V gene lookup returns CDR1 DFQATT and CDR2 SNEGSKA (reference sequence). CDR3 residues: CSAHDSPYEQYF. The CDR3, as DNA: TGCAGTGCTCATGACAGCCCCTACGAGCAGTACTTC.

The V gene is TRBV5-1, the J gene TRBJ1-6, with D perhaps TRBD1 (5 bases). Trimming left V 0 bases short and J 7 bases short, with 11 bases between. The CDR3 is made up of 15 amino acids. Germline CDR1 and CDR2: SGHRS and YFSETQ. The CDR3 protein is CASSLVQGRNSPLHF. In nucleotides, the CDR3 is TGCGCCAGCAGCTTGGTCCAGGGACGGAATTCACCCCTCCACTTT.

V gene TRBV12-3 or TRBV12-4 combines with J gene TRBJ1-2; D remains unclear. There are 13 residues in the CDR3. V was pared by 5 bases and J by 5 bases, with 12 bases between. CDR3 in amino acids: CASSAQDGYGYTF. CDR3 DNA sequence: TGTGCCAGCAGTGCCCAGGATGGGTATGGCTACACCTTC.

V usage is TRBV29-1 and J usage is TRBJ2-2, with D hard to call. The CDR3 sequence is 11 residues long. The ends were cut back, 4 bases at V and 6 bases at J, with 6 bases in the middle. The V gene's germline CDR1 is SQVTM and CDR2 ANQGSEA. The CDR3 reads CSVVGSGELFF. The CDR3 nucleotides read TGCAGCGTTGTAGGGTCCGGGGAGCTGTTTTTT.

The rearrangement uses TRBV11-2 and TRBJ1-1; D remains unclear. CDR3 size: 13 residues. Germline V gene sequence: CDR1 SGHAT, CDR2 FQNNGV. V lost 2 bases and J 3 bases, leaving 7 bases between the germline ends. DNA of the CDR3: TGTGCCAGCAGCTTAATGGGCCACACTGAAGCTTTCTTT. Protein: CASSLMGHTEAFF.

In this sample, this clonotype turned up a few times. The chain uses TRBV4-2 and TRBJ2-5; 9 nucleotides agree with TRBD2. The V gene end was trimmed by 1 base and the J gene end by 0 bases; junction bases not matched to a gene: 3. The CDR3 covers 16 residues. Looked up from germline, CDR1 is LGHNA and CDR2 is YNFKEQ. The CDR3 region is CASSQVVAGDQETQYF. In DNA, the CDR3 is TGTGCCAGCAGCCAAGTGGTAGCGGGGGACCAAGAGACCCAGTACTTC.